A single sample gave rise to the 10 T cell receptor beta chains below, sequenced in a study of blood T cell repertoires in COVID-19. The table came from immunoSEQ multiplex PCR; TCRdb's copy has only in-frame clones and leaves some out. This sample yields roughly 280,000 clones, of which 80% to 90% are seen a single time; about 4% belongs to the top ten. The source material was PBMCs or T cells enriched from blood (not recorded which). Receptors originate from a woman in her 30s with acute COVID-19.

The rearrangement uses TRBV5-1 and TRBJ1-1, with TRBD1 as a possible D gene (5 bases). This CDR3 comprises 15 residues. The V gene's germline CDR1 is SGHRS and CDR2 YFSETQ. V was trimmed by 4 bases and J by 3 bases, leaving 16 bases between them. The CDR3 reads CASSLPAGQDTEAFF. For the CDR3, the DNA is TGCGCCAGCAGCCTCCCCGCGGGGCAGGACACTGAAGCTTTCTTT. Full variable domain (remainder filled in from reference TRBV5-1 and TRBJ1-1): KAGVTQTPRYLIKTRGQQVTLSCSPISGHRSVSWYQQTPGQGLQFLFEYFSETQRNKGNFPGRFSGRQFSNSRSEMNVSTLELGDSALYLCASSLPAGQDTEAFFGQGTRLTVV.

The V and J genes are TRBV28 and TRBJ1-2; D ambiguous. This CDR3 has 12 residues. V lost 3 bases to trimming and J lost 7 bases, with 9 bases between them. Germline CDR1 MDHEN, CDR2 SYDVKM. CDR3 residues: CASSLGYGGYTF. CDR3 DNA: TGTGCCAGCAGTTTGGGCTATGGTGGCTACACCTTC.

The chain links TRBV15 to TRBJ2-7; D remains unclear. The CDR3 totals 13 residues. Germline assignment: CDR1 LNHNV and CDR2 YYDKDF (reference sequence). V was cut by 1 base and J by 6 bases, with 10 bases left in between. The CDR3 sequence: CATSRGAPGEQYF. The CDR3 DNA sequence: TGTGCCACCAGCAGAGGCGCGCCTGGCGAGCAGTACTTC. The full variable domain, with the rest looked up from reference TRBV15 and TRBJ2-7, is DAMVIQNPRYQVTQFGKPVTLSCSQTLNHNVMYWYQQKSSQAPKLLFHYYDKDFNNEADTPDNFQSRRPNTSFCFLDIRSPGLGDTAMYLCATSRGAPGEQYFGPGTRLTVT.

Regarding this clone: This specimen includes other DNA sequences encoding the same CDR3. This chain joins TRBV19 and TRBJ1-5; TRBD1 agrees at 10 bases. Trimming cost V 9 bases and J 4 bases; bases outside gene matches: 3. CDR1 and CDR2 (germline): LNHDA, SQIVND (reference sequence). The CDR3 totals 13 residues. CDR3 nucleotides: TGTGCCAGCCGGGGACAGGGGAATCAGCCCCAGCATTTT. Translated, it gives CASRGQGNQPQHF.

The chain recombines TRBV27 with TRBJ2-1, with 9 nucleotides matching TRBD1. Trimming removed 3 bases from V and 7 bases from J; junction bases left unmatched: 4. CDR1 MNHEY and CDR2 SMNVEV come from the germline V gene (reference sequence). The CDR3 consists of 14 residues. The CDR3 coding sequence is TGTGCCAGCAGTTTTACAGGGGGCATAAATGAGCAGTTCTTC. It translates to CASSFTGGINEQFF.

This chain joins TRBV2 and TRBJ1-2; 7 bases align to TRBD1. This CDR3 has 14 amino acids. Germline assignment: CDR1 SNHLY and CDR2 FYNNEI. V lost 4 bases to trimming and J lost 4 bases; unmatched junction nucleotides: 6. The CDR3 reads CASSAGQHIYGYTF. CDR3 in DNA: TGTGCCAGCAGTGCGGGACAGCATATCTATGGCTACACCTTC.

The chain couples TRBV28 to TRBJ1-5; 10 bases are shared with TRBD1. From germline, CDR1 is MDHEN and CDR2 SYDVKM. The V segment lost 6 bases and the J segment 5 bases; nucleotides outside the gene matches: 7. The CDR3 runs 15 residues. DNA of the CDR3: TGTGCCAGCAGATCCTGGACAGGGGGTTATCAGCCCCAGCATTTT. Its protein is CASRSWTGGYQPQHF.

CDR3 sequence (DNA): TGTGCCAGCAGTTGGGCTGGAAGGGGAAATTCACCCCTCCACTTT. Encoded protein: CASSWAGRGNSPLHF. The chain is built from TRBV6-5 and TRBJ1-6, with D possibly matching TRBD1 (5 bases). Germline V gene data show CDR1 as MNHEY and CDR2 as SVGAGI. Between the trimmed V and J ends, which lost 4 bases and 7 bases, there was a span of 14 bases. This CDR3 is 15 amino acids long.

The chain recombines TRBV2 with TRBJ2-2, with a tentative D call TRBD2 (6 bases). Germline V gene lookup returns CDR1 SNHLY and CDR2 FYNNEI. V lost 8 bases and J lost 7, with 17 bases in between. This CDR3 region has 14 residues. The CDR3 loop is CASDKEGGGGELFF. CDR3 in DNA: TGTGCCAGCGACAAGGAGGGTGGAGGCGGGGAGCTGTTTTTT.

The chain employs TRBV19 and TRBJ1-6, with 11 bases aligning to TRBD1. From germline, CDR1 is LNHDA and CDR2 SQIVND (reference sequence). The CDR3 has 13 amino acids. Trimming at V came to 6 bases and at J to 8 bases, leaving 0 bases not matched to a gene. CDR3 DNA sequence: TGTGCCAGTAGGGGACAGGGGGATTCACCCCTCCACTTT. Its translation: CASRGQGDSPLHF.